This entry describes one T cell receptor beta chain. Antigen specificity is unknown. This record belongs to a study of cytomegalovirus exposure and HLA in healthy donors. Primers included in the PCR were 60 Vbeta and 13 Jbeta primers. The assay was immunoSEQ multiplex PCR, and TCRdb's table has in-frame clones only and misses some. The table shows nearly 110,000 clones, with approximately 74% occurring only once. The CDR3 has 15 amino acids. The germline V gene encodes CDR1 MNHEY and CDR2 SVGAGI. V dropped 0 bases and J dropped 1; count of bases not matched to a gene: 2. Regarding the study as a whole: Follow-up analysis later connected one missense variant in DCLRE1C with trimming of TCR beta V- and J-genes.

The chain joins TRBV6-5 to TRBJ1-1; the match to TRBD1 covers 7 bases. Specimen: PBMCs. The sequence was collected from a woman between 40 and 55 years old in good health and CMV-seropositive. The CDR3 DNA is TGTGCCAGCAGTTACTCGGGACAGCAGAACACTGAAGCTTTCTTT. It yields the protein CASSYSGQQNTEAFF.